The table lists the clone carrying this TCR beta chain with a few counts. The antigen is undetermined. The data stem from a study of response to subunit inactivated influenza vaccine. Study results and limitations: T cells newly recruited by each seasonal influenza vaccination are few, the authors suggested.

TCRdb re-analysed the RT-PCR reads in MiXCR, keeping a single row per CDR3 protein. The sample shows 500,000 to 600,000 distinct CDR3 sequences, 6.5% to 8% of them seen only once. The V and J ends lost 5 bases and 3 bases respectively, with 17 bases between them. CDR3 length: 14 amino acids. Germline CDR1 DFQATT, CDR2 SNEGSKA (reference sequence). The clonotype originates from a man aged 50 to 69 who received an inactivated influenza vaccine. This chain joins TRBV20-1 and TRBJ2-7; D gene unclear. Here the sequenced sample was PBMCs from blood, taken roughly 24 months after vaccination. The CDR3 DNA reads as TGCAGTGCTGGTACAGCTCGAGCTTTCTACGAGCAGTACTTC. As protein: CSAGTARAFYEQYF.